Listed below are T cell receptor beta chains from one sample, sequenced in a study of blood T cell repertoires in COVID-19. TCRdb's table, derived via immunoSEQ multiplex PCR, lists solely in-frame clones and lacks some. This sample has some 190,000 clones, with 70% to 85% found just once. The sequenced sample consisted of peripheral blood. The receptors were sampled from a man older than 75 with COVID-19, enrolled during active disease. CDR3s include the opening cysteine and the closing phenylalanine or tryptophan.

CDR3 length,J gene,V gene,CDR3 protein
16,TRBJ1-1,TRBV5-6,CASSLGAGVMNTEAFF
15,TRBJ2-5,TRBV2,CASSEQGALQETQYF
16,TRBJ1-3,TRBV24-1,CATSDSRTGSGNTIYF
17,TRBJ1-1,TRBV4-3,CASSPTGQGHLATEAFF
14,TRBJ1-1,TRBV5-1,CASSFSGSEDEAFF
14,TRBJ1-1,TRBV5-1,CASSLDGGDTEAFF
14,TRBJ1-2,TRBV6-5,CASSTGTGHYGYTF
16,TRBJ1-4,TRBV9,CASSEKDRENGEKLFF
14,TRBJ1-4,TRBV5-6,CASSSWTGNEKLFF
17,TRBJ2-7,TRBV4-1,CASSQDSQRGARREQYF
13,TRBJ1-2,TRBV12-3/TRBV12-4,CASSLERRSGYTF
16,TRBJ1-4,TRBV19,CASSTGREGANEKLFF
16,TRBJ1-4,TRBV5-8,CASSLQEGGTNEKLFF
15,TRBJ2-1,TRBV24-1,CATSDPGTSGVEQFF
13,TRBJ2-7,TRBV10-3,CATLQGSPYEQYF
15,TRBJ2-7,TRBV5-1,CASSLTLAGLYEQYF
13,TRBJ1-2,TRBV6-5,CASSSGTVYGYTF
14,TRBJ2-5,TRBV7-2,CASSLGRVGETQYF
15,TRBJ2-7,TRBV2,CASSLLGTGAYEQYF
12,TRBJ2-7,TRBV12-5,CASASEAYEQYF
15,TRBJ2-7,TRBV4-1,CASSQGSGESYEQYF
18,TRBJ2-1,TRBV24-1,CATSSTSGGGPSYNEQFF
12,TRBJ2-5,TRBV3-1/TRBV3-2,CASSQTRGTQYF
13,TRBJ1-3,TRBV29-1,CSVEANSGNTIYF
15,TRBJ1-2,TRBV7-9,CASSLGGTGSHGYTF
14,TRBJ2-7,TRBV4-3,CASSQEPEGTTQYF
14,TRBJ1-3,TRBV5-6,CASSGSGAGNTIYF
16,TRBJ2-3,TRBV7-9,CASSPRLTSNTDTQYF
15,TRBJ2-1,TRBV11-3,CASSFDRGSYNEQFF
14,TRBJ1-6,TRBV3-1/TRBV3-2,CASSQREARSPLHF
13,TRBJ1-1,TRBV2,CASSGQGGTEAFF
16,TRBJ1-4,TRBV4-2,CASSQEGGAANEKLFF
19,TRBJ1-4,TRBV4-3,CASSQDRETGGWGNEKLFF
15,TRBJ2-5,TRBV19,CASSPGQGAWETQYF
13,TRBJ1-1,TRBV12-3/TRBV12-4,CASRWVGGTEAFF
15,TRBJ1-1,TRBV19,CASSISGGTGTEAFF
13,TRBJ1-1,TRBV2,CASRDRGLGEAFF
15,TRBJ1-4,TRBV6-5,CASSPGVRLNEKLFF
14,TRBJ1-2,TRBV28,CASTKQGPNYGYTF
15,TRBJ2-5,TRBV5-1,CASSFPGQRRETQYF